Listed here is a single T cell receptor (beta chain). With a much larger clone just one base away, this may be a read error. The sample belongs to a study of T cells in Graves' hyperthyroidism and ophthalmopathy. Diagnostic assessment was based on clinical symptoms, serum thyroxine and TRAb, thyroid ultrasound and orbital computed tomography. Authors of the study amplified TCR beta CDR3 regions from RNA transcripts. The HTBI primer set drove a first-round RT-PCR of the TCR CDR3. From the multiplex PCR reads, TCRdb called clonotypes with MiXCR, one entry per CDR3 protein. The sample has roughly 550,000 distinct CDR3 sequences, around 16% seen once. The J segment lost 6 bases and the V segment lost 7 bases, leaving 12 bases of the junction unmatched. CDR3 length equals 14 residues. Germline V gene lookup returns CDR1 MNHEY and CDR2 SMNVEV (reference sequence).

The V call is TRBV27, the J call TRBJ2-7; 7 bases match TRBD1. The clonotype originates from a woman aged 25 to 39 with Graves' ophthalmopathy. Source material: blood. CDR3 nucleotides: TGTGCCAGCAACAGGGGAGTGTCCAACGGCGAGCAGTACTTC. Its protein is CASNRGVSNGEQYF.